Each of the 27 T cell receptor beta chains below was sequenced from the same sample in a study of metastatic and nonmetastatic thyroid tumors. Thyroid surgery was preceded by no treatment in any patient. Via MiXCR, TCRdb re-called the PCR reads. The data contain tens of thousands of clones, 11% of them singletons. The sequenced sample was blood. Receptors originate from a female donor with papillary thyroid cancer or a benign thyroid nodule (not recorded which). Some clones in this sample may be carry-over from other donors' samples.

The table lists this clone with many counts. V gene TRBV2 combines with J gene TRBJ2-2; tentatively, D is TRBD2 (5 bases). The V gene lost 3 bases and the J gene lost 5 bases, with 13 bases spanning the gap. Germline V CDR1 and CDR2: SNHLY, FYNNEI. The CDR3 loop spans 15 amino acids. The CDR3 nucleotides are TGTGCCAGCAGTGAGGGTGGGAGTTGGACCGGGGAGCTGTTTTTT. Encoded protein: CASSEGGSWTGELFF.

The sample holds many counts of this clone. The CDR3 nucleotides read TGCAGTGCTAGACTGATCAATGAGCAGTTCTTC. Translating it yields CSARLINEQFF. The chain is built from TRBV20-1 and TRBJ2-1; no reliable D call. The ends were cut back, 2 bases at V and 6 bases at J, with 5 bases in the middle. Germline CDR1 is DFQATT and CDR2 is SNEGSKA (reference sequence). The CDR3 length is 11 residues.

This clone was observed at least ten times. The chain carries TRBV6-1 and TRBJ2-7; no definite D call. Germline CDR1 reads MNHNS; CDR2 reads SASEGT. Trimming left V 6 bases short and J 5 bases short, with 14 bases between. This CDR3 region has 13 residues. CDR3 nucleotides: TGTGCCAGCAGCCCGGCGAGGTGGGACGAGCAGTACTTC. This gives the protein CASSPARWDEQYF.

This clone was counted at least ten times. This rearrangement joins TRBV2 to TRBJ2-1, with 8 positions matching TRBD1. Germline CDR1 and CDR2: SNHLY and FYNNEI. This CDR3 contains 14 residues. Trimming cost V 0 bases and J 8 bases; bases outside gene matches: 3. As DNA, the CDR3 is TGTGCCAGCAGTGAAGCGGACAGGGAGGATGAGCAGTTCTTC. This encodes CASSEADREDEQFF.

In this sample, this clone turned up many times. The chain has TRBV4-2 and TRBJ2-7; TRBD2 matches at 8 bases. Germline CDR1 and CDR2: LGHNA and YNFKEQ. The CDR3 has 12 amino acids. J was trimmed by 6 bases and V by 6 bases; bases with no gene match: 4. CDR3 sequence reads: CASSSGKGEQYF. In nucleotides, the CDR3 is TGTGCCAGCAGTAGCGGGAAAGGCGAGCAGTACTTC.

Many counts were recorded for this clone. V usage is TRBV11-2 and J usage is TRBJ2-3; 7 nucleotides match TRBD2. This CDR3 is 16 amino acids long. Trimming took 2 bases from V and 0 from J; bases not matched to a gene: 5. Looked up from germline, CDR1 is SGHAT and CDR2 is FQNNGV. The CDR3 reads CASSLRRAGSTDTQYF. CDR3 sequence (DNA): TGTGCCAGCAGCTTAAGGAGAGCGGGGAGCACAGATACGCAGTATTTT. The full variable domain, with the rest looked up from reference TRBV11-2 and TRBJ2-3, is EAGVAQSPRYKIIEKRQSVAFWCNPISGHATLYWYQQILGQGPKLLIQFQNNGVVDDSQLPKDRFSAERLKGVDSTLKIQPAKLEDSAVYLCASSLRRAGSTDTQYFGPGTRLTVL.

There are many counts of this clone. This chain links TRBV28 with TRBJ2-7; TRBD1 might be the D (6 bases). The CDR3 covers 14 residues. Germline V CDR1 and CDR2: MDHEN, SYDVKM. Trimming took 7 bases from V and 5 from J, leaving 18 bases between them. The CDR3 DNA is TGTGCCAGCACCATAGGGGACAAAGGGAACGAGCAGTACTTC. Translating gives CASTIGDKGNEQYF.

This clone has a handful of counts. This clone may be a read error of a much larger clone one base away. V and J are TRBV28 and TRBJ2-1; D is perhaps TRBD2 (5 bases). Germline V lookup: CDR1 MDHEN, CDR2 SYDVKM. This CDR3 is 16 amino acids long. The CDR3 bases are TGCGCCAGCAGGCGTGACTACAGTAGCTCCTACAATGAGCAGTTCTTC. This sequence encodes CASRRDYSSSYNEQFF.

At least ten counts were recorded for this clone. V usage is TRBV6-1 and J usage is TRBJ2-7; D unclear. The CDR3 is 11 amino acids. CDR1 and CDR2 from the germline V gene are MNHNS and SASEGT. V gave up 6 bases and J gave up 3 bases, with 6 bases separating them. CDR3 amino acids: CASSYLYEQYF. The CDR3 DNA sequence: TGTGCCAGCAGCTATCTCTACGAGCAGTACTTC.

The sample holds many counts of this clone. The chain employs TRBV29-1 and TRBJ2-7; 8 positions match TRBD1. The CDR3 extends over 15 amino acids. V trimming: 7 bases; J trimming: 4 bases; junction bases outside the gene matches: 15. Per germline, CDR1 SQVTM and CDR2 ANQGSEA. In nucleotides, the CDR3 is TGCAGCGCCACTCATCCCGGGACAGGTGGATACGAGCAGTACTTC. Translation: CSATHPGTGGYEQYF.

This clone came up a few times. The chain recombines TRBV2 with TRBJ1-3; 7 nucleotides align to TRBD1. The germline V gene encodes CDR1 SNHLY and CDR2 FYNNEI. The CDR3 is 15 amino acids. Trimming at V came to 4 bases and at J to 6 bases, leaving 9 bases not matched to a gene. The CDR3 here is CASSAPTGELNTIYF. CDR3 coding DNA: TGTGCCAGCAGTGCCCCTACAGGGGAATTAAACACCATATATTTT.

This clone was seen repeatedly, ten times or more. The chain links TRBV12-3 or TRBV12-4 to TRBJ2-3; 7 bases are shared with TRBD2. With 4 bases clipped from V and 3 bases from J, the junction kept 7 bases outside the gene matches. The CDR3 sequence is 15 residues long. The CDR3 here is CASSYPSGRTDTQYF. In DNA form, the CDR3 reads TGTGCCAGCAGTTACCCCTCCGGGAGGACAGATACGCAGTATTTT.

As to this clone: Just one base apart from a much larger clone, this may be a read error. The chain uses TRBV29-1 and TRBJ2-1; D not resolved. Germline CDR1 SQVTM, CDR2 ANQGSEA. The CDR3 spans 14 residues. CDR3 amino acids: CIVEKGATYSEQFF. The CDR3 DNA follows: TGCATCGTTGAAAAGGGCGCGACATACTCTGAGCAGTTCTTC.

There are a few counts of this clone. Germline is not matched at one junction end, which may reflect a read error. CDR3 residues: CASSPRGYGHTF. CDR3 sequence (DNA): TGTGCCAGCAGTCCACGCGGCTATGGCCACACCTTC. The rearrangement joins TRBV28 to TRBJ1-2; D remains ambiguous. This CDR3 spans 12 amino acids. The germline V gene has CDR1 MDHEN and CDR2 SYDVKM.

This clone was detected only a few times. CDR3 region: CASSYSFQGGQFF. DNA of the CDR3: TGTGCCAGCAGTTACTCGTTCCAGGGGGGGCAGTTCTTC. The V and J genes are TRBV6-2 or TRBV6-3 and TRBJ2-1; possible D gene TRBD1, 7 bases. The CDR3 has 13 amino acids. V was trimmed by 0 bases and J by 12 bases, leaving 12 bases between them. Germline values: CDR1 MNHEY, CDR2 SVGEGT.

This clone was counted at least ten times. V and J are TRBV2 and TRBJ2-3, with 7 bases lining up with TRBD2. CDR1 is SNHLY and CDR2 is FYNNEI in the germline V gene. The CDR3 loop spans 13 amino acids. V shed 7 bases, J shed 4 bases, and the junction held 5 bases outside the gene matches. This CDR3 reads CASTRGVADTQYF. CDR3 DNA sequence: TGTGCCAGCACCCGGGGGGTTGCAGATACGCAGTATTTT.

This clone was counted many times. The chain joins TRBV5-1 to TRBJ1-1; D ambiguous. CDR1 and CDR2 from the germline V gene are SGHRS and YFSETQ. This CDR3 has 11 amino acids. Trimming shortened V by 4 bases and J by 10 bases, and 11 bases separated the two germline ends. Here the CDR3 DNA reads TGCGCCAGCAGCGCCACTGGGCCAGCTTTCTTT. Translation gives CASSATGPAFF. Combining the CDR3 with reference TRBV5-1 and TRBJ1-1 gives the whole variable domain KAGVTQTPRYLIKTRGQQVTLSCSPISGHRSVSWYQQTPGQGLQFLFEYFSETQRNKGNFPGRFSGRQFSNSRSEMNVSTLELGDSALYLCASSATGPAFFGQGTRLTVV.

This clone was picked up many times. V gene TRBV20-1 combines with J gene TRBJ1-4; possible D gene TRBD1, 5 bases. V lost 5 bases and J lost 0, with 10 bases in between. CDR3 length: 14 amino acids. Germline values: CDR1 DFQATT, CDR2 SNEGSKA (reference sequence). The chain's CDR3 is CSAPRTSTNEKLFF. The CDR3 DNA is TGCAGTGCTCCCCGGACATCAACTAATGAAAAACTGTTTTTT.

The table lists this clone with many counts. This sequence joins TRBV7-3 and TRBJ2-7, with D possibly matching TRBD2 (5 bases). With 5 bases removed from V and 2 bases from J, the gap between germline ends came to 13 bases. Germline V gives CDR1 SGHTA, CDR2 FQGTGA. The CDR3 has 14 amino acids. The CDR3 sequence: CASSRGGGTYEQYF. The CDR3 nucleotides read TGTGCCAGCAGCCGCGGCGGAGGAACCTACGAGCAGTACTTC. Full variable domain (outside the CDR3, taken from reference TRBV7-3 and TRBJ2-7): GAGVSQTPSNKVTEKGKYVELRCDPISGHTALYWYRQSLGQGPEFLIYFQGTGAADDSGLPNDRFFAVRPEGSVSTLKIQRTERGDSAVYLCASSRGGGTYEQYFGPGTRLTVT.

About this clone itself: Since a much larger clone is just one base distant, this may be a read error. V and J are TRBV18 and TRBJ2-7; D possibly matches TRBD1 or TRBD2 (5 bases each). CDR3 length equals 14 residues. CDR1 and CDR2 (germline): KGHSH, LQKENI. The CDR3 DNA sequence: TGTGCCAGCTCCTTACCGGGACGGTCCTACAAGCAGTACTTC. This codes for CASSLPGRSYKQYF. The full variable domain, completed using reference TRBV18 and TRBJ2-7, is NAGVMQNPRHLVRRRGQEARLRCSPMKGHSHVYWYRQLPEEGLKFMVYLQKENIIDESGMPKERFSAEFPKEGPSILRIQQVVRGDSAAYFCASSLPGRSYKQYFGPGTRLTVT.

The sample holds many counts of this clone. The chain joins TRBV4-1 to TRBJ1-5; 8 bases are shared with TRBD1. The CDR3 totals 17 residues. Germline CDR1 is MGHRA and CDR2 is YSYEKL. The ends lost 4 bases at V and 2 bases at J; junction bases unmatched: 10. CDR3 region: CASSLSTGAMGNQPQHF. CDR3 DNA: TGCGCCAGCAGCCTGTCGACAGGGGCAATGGGCAATCAGCCCCAGCATTTT.

In its sample, this clone was seen many times. The rearrangement links TRBV3-1 to TRBJ2-7; D remains ambiguous. CDR1 and CDR2 from the germline V gene are LGHDT and YNNKEL (reference sequence). Trimming took off 1 base at V and 4 bases at J, with 5 bases between the two ends. The CDR3 loop spans 12 amino acids. The CDR3 region has the DNA TGTGCCAGCAGCCAAGGGGCTTACGAGCAGTACTTC. Translating it yields CASSQGAYEQYF.

This clone was recorded many times. Here the CDR3 reads CASRDGRRGGTGELFF. CDR3 bases: TGCGCCAGCAGGGATGGACGGAGGGGAGGGACCGGGGAGCTGTTTTTT. The chain has TRBV5-1 and TRBJ2-2, with 7 positions matching TRBD2. This CDR3 is 16 amino acids long. Germline values: CDR1 SGHRS, CDR2 YFSETQ. Trimming took 5 bases from V and 5 from J; bases not matched to a gene: 12.

This clone was detected ten times or more. CDR3 nucleotides: TGCAGTGCCACGGGACGGAAACTCAATCAGCCCCAGCATTTT. This translates into CSATGRKLNQPQHF. V and J are TRBV20-1 and TRBJ1-5; TRBD1 might be the D (5 bases). Per the germline V gene, CDR1 is DFQATT and CDR2 is SNEGSKA (reference sequence). The CDR3 has 14 amino acids. V lost 6 bases and J 3 bases, leaving 15 bases between the germline ends.

On this clone: Just one base apart from a much larger clone, this may be a read error. This chain links TRBV7-9 with TRBJ2-1; D unclear. Trimming took off 7 bases at V and 4 bases at J, with 11 bases between the two ends. Germline-derived CDR1 and CDR2 are SEHNR and FQNEAQ (reference sequence). The CDR3 runs to 13 residues. CDR3 sequence reads: CASIPEGYNEQFF. CDR3 in DNA: TGTGCCAGCATCCCCGAAGGGTACAATGAGCAGTTCTTC.

The V and J genes are TRBV7-7 and TRBJ1-3; D gene unclear. The V end was cut by 3 bases, the J end by 0 bases, with 9 bases between. This CDR3 region has 15 residues. Germline CDR1 is SSHAT and CDR2 is FNYEAQ (reference sequence). The CDR3 protein is CASSLAPVSGNTIYF. In DNA, the CDR3 is TGTGCCAGCAGCTTGGCTCCGGTCTCTGGAAACACCATATATTTT.

The rearrangement uses TRBV7-2 and TRBJ2-7, with TRBD2 identical over 7 bases. V lost 5 bases, J lost 4 bases, and 8 bases stayed unmatched. Germline values: CDR1 SGHTA, CDR2 FQGNSA. CDR3 length equals 14 residues. The CDR3 DNA follows: TGTGCCAGCAGCGCACGGGGGGAGAAATACGAGCAGTACGTC. It yields the protein CASSARGEKYEQYV.